This T cell receptor (beta chain) originates from a study of blood T cell repertoires in COVID-19. Study background: Specimens from acute and convalescent COVID-19 originated in the United States, Italy and Spain. T cells, B-cell-depleted T cells, or PBMCs provided the cDNA or gDNA that served as material.

How the authors handled the data: Amplification with reference gene primers provided the estimates of nucleated cell counts. Repertoires were generated with immunoSEQ multiplex PCR, while TCRdb's copy carries only in-frame clones and drops some. V, J and clone size were drawn from that table, and D and trimming were deduced from the DNA. The sample carries 200,000 to 300,000 clones, over 80% recorded once. The V and J ends lost 4 bases and 11 bases, in that order; junction bases with no gene match: 8. The CDR3 extends over 13 amino acids. Germline CDR1 and CDR2: SNHLY and FYNNEI. Sequencing input: peripheral blood. This TCR came from a woman between 35 and 50 years old who had recovered from COVID-19. The V gene is TRBV2, the J gene TRBJ1-5; 7 positions agree with TRBD1. The chain's CDR3 is CASSVQGTGAQHF. The CDR3 DNA sequence: TGTGCCAGCAGTGTCCAGGGAACAGGGGCCCAGCATTTT.